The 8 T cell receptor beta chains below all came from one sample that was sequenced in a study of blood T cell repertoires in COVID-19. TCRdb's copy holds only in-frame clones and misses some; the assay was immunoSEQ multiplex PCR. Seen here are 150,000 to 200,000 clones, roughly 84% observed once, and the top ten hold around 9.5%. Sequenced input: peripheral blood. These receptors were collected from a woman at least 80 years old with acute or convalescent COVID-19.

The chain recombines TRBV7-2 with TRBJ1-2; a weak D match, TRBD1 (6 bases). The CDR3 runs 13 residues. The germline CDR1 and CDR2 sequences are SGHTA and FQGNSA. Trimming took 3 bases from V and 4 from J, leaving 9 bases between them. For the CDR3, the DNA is TGTGCCAGCAGCTTCGTGGACAGCTATGGCTACACCTTC. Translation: CASSFVDSYGYTF.

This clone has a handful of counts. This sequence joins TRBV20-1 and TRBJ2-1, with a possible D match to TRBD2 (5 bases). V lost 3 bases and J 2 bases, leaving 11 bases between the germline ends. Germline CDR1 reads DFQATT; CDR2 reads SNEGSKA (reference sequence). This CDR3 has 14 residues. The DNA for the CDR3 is TGCAGTGCTAGTACAGCGAGGGCCTACAATGAGCAGTTCTTC. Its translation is CSASTARAYNEQFF.

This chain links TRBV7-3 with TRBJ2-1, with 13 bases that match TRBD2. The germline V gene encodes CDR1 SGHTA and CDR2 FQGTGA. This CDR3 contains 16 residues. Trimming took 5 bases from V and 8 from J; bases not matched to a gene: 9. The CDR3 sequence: CASSPRTSGSLDEQFF. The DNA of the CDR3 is TGTGCCAGCAGCCCCAGGACTAGCGGGAGTCTAGATGAGCAGTTCTTC.

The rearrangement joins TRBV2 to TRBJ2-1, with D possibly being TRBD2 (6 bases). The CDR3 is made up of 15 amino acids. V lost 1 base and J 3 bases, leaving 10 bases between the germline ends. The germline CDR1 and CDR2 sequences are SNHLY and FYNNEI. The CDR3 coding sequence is TGTGCCAGCAGTGAAGGGGGGGTTTTCTACAATGAGCAGTTCTTC. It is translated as CASSEGGVFYNEQFF.

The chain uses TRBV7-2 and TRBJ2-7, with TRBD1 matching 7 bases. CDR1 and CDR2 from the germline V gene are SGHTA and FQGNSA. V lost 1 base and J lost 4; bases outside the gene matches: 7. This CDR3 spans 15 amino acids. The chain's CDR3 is CASSLEGAARYEQYF. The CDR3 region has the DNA TGTGCCAGCAGCTTAGAGGGGGCCGCGCGATACGAGCAGTACTTC.

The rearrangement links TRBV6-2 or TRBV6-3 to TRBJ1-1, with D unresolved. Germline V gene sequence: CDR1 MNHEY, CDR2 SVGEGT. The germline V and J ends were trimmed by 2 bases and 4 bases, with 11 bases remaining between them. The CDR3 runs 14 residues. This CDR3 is CASSYTPRSTEAFF. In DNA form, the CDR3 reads TGTGCCAGCAGTTACACACCGAGGTCCACTGAAGCTTTCTTT.

The CDR3 DNA follows: TGTGCCAGCAGTTACGACGGTGAGGGTTATGGCTACACCTTC. Residues: CASSYDGEGYGYTF. The chain carries TRBV6-6 and TRBJ1-2; no clear D. This CDR3 contains 14 residues. Trimming removed 2 bases from V and 5 bases from J, with 12 bases in between. Germline-derived CDR1 and CDR2 are MNHNY and SVGAGI (reference sequence).

CDR3 in amino acids: CASSVEIGGRDSPLHF. CDR3 nucleotides: TGTGCCAGCAGCGTAGAAATAGGGGGCAGAGATTCACCCCTCCACTTT. This chain uses TRBV9 with TRBJ1-6; 7 bases agree with TRBD1. V dropped 0 bases and J dropped 8; count of bases not matched to a gene: 8. CDR1 and CDR2 (germline): SGDLS, YYNGEE. The CDR3 loop spans 16 amino acids.